This TCR beta chain was sequenced for a study of blood T cell repertoires in COVID-19. TCRdb's copy holds only in-frame clones and misses some; the assay was immunoSEQ multiplex PCR. The table has around 480,000 clones, about 91% seen once. This receptor was taken from a woman in her fifties or sixties with COVID-19, enrolled during active disease. The sequencing sample was made of peripheral blood.

CDR3 loop: CASSEARERNQPQHF. Here the CDR3 DNA reads TGTGCCAGCAGTGAAGCGCGGGAGCGCAATCAGCCCCAGCATTTT. The chain couples TRBV6-1 to TRBJ1-5; D gene uncertain. CDR3 size: 15 residues. Germline assignment: CDR1 MNHNS and CDR2 SASEGT. The V end lost 0 bases, the J end lost 2 bases, and 8 bases lay between the germline ends.